This TCR beta chain emerged from a study of blood T cell repertoires in COVID-19. Across 24 US areas, participants ranged in age from about 18 to 100 years. Using immunoSEQ multiplex PCR, the repertoire was profiled, and TCRdb retains in-frame clones only, with some absent. Among about 140,000 clones listed, roughly 83% were seen once. CDR3 size: 15 residues. The J segment lost 0 bases and the V segment lost 2 bases, leaving 3 bases of the junction unmatched. Germline CDR1 is MDHEN and CDR2 is SYDVKM. Sequencing input: PBMCs or T cells enriched from blood (not recorded which). This TCR was recovered from a man between 65 and 85 years old who had been exposed to COVID-19. The chain recombines TRBV28 with TRBJ1-2; 7 bases map to TRBD1. The CDR3, as DNA: TGTGCCAGCAGTTTAGAGCAGGGGGCTAACTATGGCTACACCTTC. This translates into CASSLEQGANYGYTF.